This entry describes one T cell receptor (beta chain). Its antigen remains unidentified. The table came from immunoSEQ multiplex PCR; TCRdb's copy has only in-frame clones and leaves some out. This sample has around 100,000 clones, with 80% to 95% found just once. These data belong to a study of siplizumab effects on memory and regulatory T cells. Findings of the study overall: Naive T cells looked more diverse than memory cells and looked like major alloresponse contributors.

This CDR3 comprises 15 residues. Germline V gene lookup returns CDR1 SGHRS and CDR2 YFSETQ. V trimming: 7 bases; J trimming: 5 bases; junction bases outside the gene matches: 13. The source is a human donor in good health. The V and J genes are TRBV5-1 and TRBJ2-7, with 9 bases that match TRBD1. Sequenced material: CD4+ T cells sorted from blood. CDR3 nucleotide sequence: TGCGCCAGCGCGACAGGGGGGAGTAGAGTCAACGAGCAGTACTTC. Amino acid sequence: CASATGGSRVNEQYF.